This T cell receptor beta chain comes out of a study of PD-1 blockade in classical Hodgkin lymphoma. General observations from the study: Excluded were patients who started nivolumab under 1 year after ASCT, a group that had lower diversity. A reduction in baseline TCR diversity was reportedly seen in newly diagnosed patients relative to healthy donors.

The germline V gene encodes CDR1 LNHDA and CDR2 SQIVND (reference sequence). V was pared by 5 bases and J by 6 bases, with 3 bases of the junction left unmatched. The CDR3 consists of 13 residues. Details on this clone: No antigen is known for it.

Produced via immunoSEQ multiplex PCR; TCRdb's table is partial and in-frame only. The sample consists of about 47,000 clones, 90% of them appearing once. Time point denoted: cycle 4 day 1 (C4D1), after around six weeks of nivolumab. Exposure to brentuximab vedotin varied, and each patient had relapsed following autologous stem cell transplantation. Best responses fell into complete response, partial response or progressive disease. The V gene is TRBV19, the J gene TRBJ1-4, with 7 bases fitting TRBD1. Here the sequenced sample was peripheral blood mononuclear cells (PBMCs), taken before the fourth cycle of nivolumab. The sequence was collected from a human donor with classical Hodgkin lymphoma. The CDR3 DNA is TGTGCCAGTAGTTTTGGACAGGATGAAAAACTGTTTTTT. This encodes CASSFGQDEKLFF.